The rows below give T cell receptor beta chains drawn from one sample of a study of CD8 T cells in ankylosing spondylitis. TCRdb re-derived calls from the 5' RACE reads in MiXCR, one entry per CDR3 protein. The sample consists of about 140,000 distinct CDR3 sequences, 6% to 8.5% of them appearing once. Sequencing input: blood, either unsorted or a sorted T cell fraction (not recorded which). The source of these receptors is a female donor with ankylosing spondylitis or in good health (not recorded which). The CDR3 runs from the conserved cysteine through the conserved F or W. A D gene is named only where the DNA matches it firmly. Clone size appears in some rows only: once, few, many, or a class for an expanded clone.

abundance	d_gene	v_gene	j_gene	CDR3aa	CDR3nt
many	TRBD2	TRBV27	TRBJ2-5	CASSHRTSGETQYF	TGTGCCAGCAGTCACCGGACTAGTGGAGAGACCCAGTACTTC
many	TRBD1	TRBV12-3/TRBV12-4	TRBJ2-3	CASSLGQGNTDTQYF	TGTGCCAGCAGTTTGGGACAGGGAAACACAGATACGCAGTATTTT
many	TRBD1	TRBV7-7	TRBJ1-3	CASSRGFGSGNTIYF	TGTGCTAGCAGCAGGGGGTTTGGCTCTGGAAACACCATATATTTT
many	TRBD2	TRBV20-1	TRBJ2-3	CSAGAGTSGTDTQYF	TGCAGTGCTGGCGCCGGGACTAGCGGCACAGATACGCAGTATTTT
many	NA	TRBV2	TRBJ2-7	CASSAGQLSYEQYF	TGTGCCAGCAGTGCAGGACAGCTTTCCTACGAGCAGTACTTC
many	TRBD1	TRBV12-3/TRBV12-4	TRBJ2-1	CASSLAGGRNEQFF	TGTGCCAGCAGTTTGGCAGGGGGAAGGAATGAGCAGTTCTTC
NA	NA	TRBV4-2	TRBJ2-2	CASRQKTGELFF	TGTGCCAGCAGGCAAAAGACCGGGGAGCTGTTTTTT
many	NA	TRBV18	TRBJ2-2	CASANGELFF	TGTGCCAGCGCAAACGGGGAGCTGTTTTTT
few	TRBD1	TRBV27	TRBJ1-1	CASSSLTTGVNTEAFF	TGTGCCAGCAGTTCGCTAACAACAGGGGTAAACACTGAAGCTTTCTTT
NA	NA	TRBV19	TRBJ1-1	CASMGGSRRTEAFF	TGTGCCAGTATGGGAGGGAGTCGGCGAACTGAAGCTTTCTTT
many	TRBD1	TRBV20-1	TRBJ1-1	CSALRQGYTEAFF	TGCAGTGCTCTCCGACAGGGGTACACTGAAGCTTTCTTT
many	NA	TRBV5-8	TRBJ2-1	CASSLVGYESYNEQFF	TGTGCCAGCAGCTTGGTAGGGTACGAGTCCTACAATGAGCAGTTCTTC
many	TRBD1	TRBV12-3/TRBV12-4	TRBJ2-7	CASSRGLDEQYF	TGTGCCAGCAGCAGGGGGCTCGACGAGCAGTACTTC
many	NA	TRBV4-1	TRBJ2-7	CASSQGQGAPYEQYF	TGCGCCAGCAGCCAAGGGCAGGGCGCCCCTTACGAGCAGTACTTC
many	NA	TRBV19	TRBJ2-7	CASMSRGSYEQYF	TGTGCCAGTATGAGCAGGGGCTCCTACGAGCAGTACTTC
many	NA	TRBV12-5	TRBJ1-1	CASGLVLGVGGTEAFF	TGTGCTAGTGGTTTGGTACTGGGGGTAGGGGGAACTGAAGCTTTCTTT
many	NA	TRBV5-4	TRBJ2-6	CASSHPTGASGANVLTF	TGTGCCAGCAGCCATCCGACGGGCGCGTCTGGGGCCAACGTCCTGACTTTC
many	NA	TRBV10-3	TRBJ2-3	CAISDPGPRGLGTDTQYF	TGTGCCATCAGTGATCCAGGCCCGAGAGGTTTGGGCACAGATACGCAGTATTTT
many	NA	TRBV11-2	TRBJ1-2	CASSLEFAGGDGYTF	TGTGCCAGCAGCTTAGAGTTCGCGGGGGGAGATGGCTACACCTTC
many	TRBD1	TRBV29-1	TRBJ2-7	CSVLTGGSYEQYF	TGCAGCGTCCTGACAGGGGGCTCCTACGAGCAGTACTTC
NA	TRBD1	TRBV7-9	TRBJ1-3	CASNLSGTGTGNTIYF	TGTGCCAGCAACTTATCCGGGACAGGGACTGGAAACACCATATATTTT
many	NA	TRBV14	TRBJ1-1	CASSQVLGGTEAFF	TGTGCCAGCAGCCAAGTATTAGGAGGCACTGAAGCTTTCTTT
NA	NA	TRBV7-9	TRBJ2-5	CASSQGAAGTQYF	TGTGCCAGCAGCCAAGGGGCAGCTGGGACCCAGTACTTC
many	NA	TRBV5-8	TRBJ2-2	CASSQSGTNPYGELFF	TGTGCCAGCAGCCAATCGGGAACCAACCCTTACGGGGAGCTGTTTTTT
many	TRBD1	TRBV12-3/TRBV12-4	TRBJ2-7	CASSLLGQVKYEQYF	TGTGCCAGCAGTTTGTTGGGACAGGTTAAATACGAGCAGTACTTC
many	NA	TRBV3-1	TRBJ1-6	CASSQGNGSPLHF	TGTGCCAGCAGTCAGGGTAATGGATCACCCCTCCACTTT
many	NA	TRBV4-1	TRBJ2-7	CASSQDLVGVYEQYF	TGCGCCAGCAGCCAAGATCTAGTGGGAGTATACGAGCAGTACTTC
many	TRBD1	TRBV29-1	TRBJ1-2	CSVRQGYGYTF	TGCAGCGTACGACAGGGCTATGGCTACACCTTC
many	TRBD2	TRBV6-2/TRBV6-3	TRBJ2-1	CASRPGTSDEQFF	TGTGCCAGCAGGCCCGGGACTAGCGATGAGCAGTTCTTC
NA	NA	TRBV29-1	TRBJ2-7	CSGQDTPYEQYF	TGCAGCGGCCAGGACACCCCCTACGAGCAGTACTTC
many	NA	TRBV20-1	TRBJ1-4	CSARQNNEKLFF	TGCAGTGCTAGACAGAATAATGAAAAACTGTTTTTT
many	TRBD1	TRBV27	TRBJ2-3	CASTLLGTGDTDTQYF	TGTGCCAGCACCCTTCTCGGGACAGGGGATACAGATACGCAGTATTTT
many	NA	TRBV6-5	TRBJ1-1	CASSYFLSVGGSNTEAFF	TGTGCCAGCAGTTACTTCTTGTCGGTTGGGGGCTCGAACACTGAAGCTTTCTTT
many	NA	TRBV29-1	TRBJ1-1	CSVEGRVRAFF	TGCAGCGTTGAGGGAAGGGTACGAGCTTTCTTT
many	NA	TRBV25-1	TRBJ2-2	CASSEWVGELFF	TGTGCCAGCAGTGAATGGGTCGGGGAGCTGTTTTTT
many	NA	TRBV20-1	TRBJ1-2	CSAPQGASSYGYTF	TGCAGTGCTCCACAGGGAGCTTCATCCTATGGCTACACCTTC
NA	NA	TRBV4-1	TRBJ1-4	CASSLPPHRDKDEKLFF	TGCGCCAGCAGCCTCCCTCCTCACCGGGACAAGGATGAAAAACTGTTTTTT
few	NA	TRBV7-2	TRBJ2-2	CASSLAGALNTGELFF	TGTGCCAGCAGCTTAGCGGGGGCACTGAACACCGGGGAGCTGTTTTTT
many	NA	TRBV5-1	TRBJ2-1	CASSPEGYSYNEQFF	TGCGCCAGCAGCCCGGAGGGTTACTCCTACAATGAGCAGTTCTTC
many	NA	TRBV9	TRBJ2-3	CASSVETRDTDTQYF	TGTGCCAGCAGCGTAGAGACCAGAGACACAGATACGCAGTATTTT
many	NA	TRBV12-3/TRBV12-4	TRBJ2-1	CASKPGTSAYNEQFF	TGTGCCAGCAAACCGGGCACCTCGGCCTACAATGAGCAGTTCTTC
few	TRBD1	TRBV6-5	TRBJ1-1	CASSYLGYRGTEAFF	TGTGCCAGCAGTTATTTGGGATACAGGGGCACTGAAGCTTTCTTT
many	TRBD1	TRBV2	TRBJ1-2	CASRGQTQAFFYGYTF	TGTGCCAGCAGGGGACAGACCCAAGCCTTTTTCTATGGCTACACCTTC
many	NA	TRBV12-3/TRBV12-4	TRBJ1-6	CASSWGGNVASPLHF	TGTGCCAGCAGTTGGGGAGGGAATGTTGCTTCACCCCTCCACTTT
many	TRBD1	TRBV7-2	TRBJ1-2	CASSLRDSSDGYTF	TGTGCCAGCAGCTTACGGGACAGCTCTGACGGCTACACCTTC
many	TRBD1	TRBV20-1	TRBJ2-1	CSANSGTGGFNEQFF	TGCAGTGCTAACTCCGGGACAGGGGGTTTCAATGAGCAGTTCTTC
many	NA	TRBV9	TRBJ1-5	CASSVEGGNQPQHF	TGTGCCAGCAGCGTAGAGGGGGGCAATCAGCCCCAGCATTTT
many	NA	TRBV4-1	TRBJ1-1	CASSQAGGNTEAFF	TGCGCCAGCAGCCAAGCTGGAGGGAACACTGAAGCTTTCTTT
many	TRBD1	TRBV12-3/TRBV12-4	TRBJ1-2	CASSFPHRGGYTF	TGTGCCAGCAGTTTCCCACACAGGGGTGGCTACACCTTC
many	NA	TRBV5-5	TRBJ2-1	CASSLGGGAYNEQFF	TGTGCCAGCAGCTTGGGAGGGGGGGCCTACAATGAGCAGTTCTTC
many	NA	TRBV12-3/TRBV12-4	TRBJ2-1	CASSLLGGNEQFF	TGTGCCAGCAGTTTATTGGGCGGGAATGAGCAGTTCTTC
many	NA	TRBV18	TRBJ2-3	CASSPRRGPDSTDTQYF	TGTGCCAGCTCACCACGGAGGGGGCCAGATAGCACAGATACGCAGTATTTT
many	NA	TRBV7-3	TRBJ2-3	CASSLSGGLGDTQYF	TGTGCCAGCAGCTTATCTGGGGGGCTCGGAGATACGCAGTATTTT
many	NA	TRBV7-6	TRBJ1-1	CASSPLLTEAFF	TGTGCCAGCAGCCCCCTCCTCACTGAAGCTTTCTTT
NA	NA	TRBV12-1	TRBJ2-1	CAIGFAVLSYNEQFF	TGTGCCATCGGCTTTGCGGTCCTCTCCTACAATGAGCAGTTCTTC
many	TRBD1	TRBV14	TRBJ1-1	CASGSDRPLVSEAFF	TGTGCCAGCGGATCGGACAGGCCGCTTGTAAGTGAAGCTTTCTTT
many	TRBD1	TRBV5-1	TRBJ2-7	CASSLAGTGSTYEQYF	TGCGCCAGCAGCTTGGCCGGGACAGGGTCGACCTACGAGCAGTACTTC
many	NA	TRBV27	TRBJ1-2	CASSYQGRGYGYTF	TGTGCCAGCAGTTATCAGGGCCGTGGCTATGGCTACACCTTC
many	NA	TRBV7-8	TRBJ1-4	CASSFDVGGEKLFF	TGTGCCAGCAGCTTTGACGTAGGTGGTGAAAAACTGTTTTTT